This TCR beta chain was documented in a study of shared clonotypes between healthy human individuals. Study summary: CD4 naive and CD4 memory each took three plates per donor, while CD8 naive took two and CD8 memory one.

This CDR3 is built from 15 residues. The V end lost 3 bases, the J end lost 0 bases, and 8 bases lay between the germline ends. Germline V gives CDR1 LNHDA, CDR2 SQIVND (reference sequence). The run depth of the assay was deep. Profiled with immunoSEQ multiplex PCR; TCRdb holds only in-frame clones, not every one. Seen here are 2 million to 2.5 million clones, about 93% observed once, and the top ten hold under 2%. Naivety among CD8 cells was defined by CD45RO negativity and positive CCR7 selection, thereby excluding terminally differentiated effector memory CD45RA+ cells. This clonotype was sampled from a man aged 18 to 35 in good health. Some clones in this sample may be carry-over from other donors' samples. The material sequenced was naive CD8+ T cells from PBMCs. The V gene is TRBV19, the J gene TRBJ2-2; tentatively, D is TRBD1 (6 bases). The CDR3 here is CASSIWTANTGELFF. The CDR3 nucleotides are TGTGCCAGTAGTATTTGGACAGCGAACACCGGGGAGCTGTTTTTT.